This TCR beta chain was recorded in a study of spatial heterogeneity in lung cancer. Time point in this sample: sample taken at primary tumor resection. The study sequenced unsorted whole RNA from tumor, nontumor lung or frozen PBMC. Germline V lookup: CDR1 LNHDA, CDR2 SQIVND (reference sequence). The CDR3 is made up of 13 amino acids. V was pared by 9 bases and J by 2 bases, with 11 bases between. TCRdb fed the 5' RACE reads into MiXCR, producing one record per CDR3 protein. The sample records about 82,000 distinct CDR3 sequences, around an eighth being singletons. V is TRBV19 and J is TRBJ1-5; a weak D match, TRBD1 (6 bases). This material consisted of PBMCs, taken at surgery. This TCR derives from a male donor with early-stage non-small cell lung cancer. This CDR3 reads CASRGAGNQPQHF. The DNA for the CDR3 is TGTGCCAGCCGGGGGGCAGGCAATCAGCCCCAGCATTTT. The full variable domain, its missing parts supplied by reference TRBV19 and TRBJ1-5, is DGGITQSPKYLFRKEGQNVTLSCEQNLNHDAMYWYRQDPGQGLRLIYYSQIVNDFQKGDIAEGYSVSREKKESFPLTVTSAQKNPTAFYLCASRGAGNQPQHFGDGTRLSIL.